The clone carrying this T cell receptor (beta chain) was observed a few times. V lost 3 bases, J lost 10 bases, and 17 bases lay in between. Per germline, CDR1 SGDLS and CDR2 YYNGEE. The CDR3 loop spans 14 amino acids. These data are taken from a study of blood T cells in healthy people across ages. Investigators took about 10 milliliters of peripheral blood from every donor. The authors ran a second PCR of about 6 to 12 cycles using a sample-barcoded 5' primer and a J-beta primer mix. Sequencing yielded, for each sample, at least 2.5 million paired-end reads carrying CDR3. MiXCR was run by TCRdb on the 5' RACE reads, yielding one entry per CDR3 protein. Of about 1,800,000 distinct CDR3 sequences listed, about 28% were seen once; the top ten hold about 8%.

Material for sequencing was blood. This clonotype was sampled from a woman aged 30 to 39 in good health. The chain has TRBV9 and TRBJ2-1, with a possible D match to TRBD2 (6 bases). CDR3 region: CASSDLWGEGEQFF. The CDR3 DNA reads as TGTGCCAGCAGCGATTTATGGGGGGAAGGAGAGCAGTTCTTC.